This T cell receptor beta chain was identified in a study of vaccination effects on CD4 cells after COVID-19. The CDR3 extends over 17 amino acids. The germline V gene encodes CDR1 LGHNA and CDR2 YNFKEQ. Trimming left V 0 bases short and J 0 bases short, with 11 bases between. Sequencing was preceded by expansion of antigen-specific CD4+ T cells with viral peptide pools in the ViraFEST assay. Cells that had been cultured for 10 days were the source of isolated CD4+ T cells. Nucleocapsid antibodies stayed negative before and after vaccination, showing no earlier SARS-CoV-2 infection. The repertoire was sequenced with immunoSEQ multiplex PCR; TCRdb's copy has only in-frame clones and lacks some. The data show 50,000 to 60,000 clones, with roughly 70% seen just once and approximately 20% held by the top ten. The sample holds a few counts of this clone. Its target is unknown.

This specimen was CD4+ T cells from PBMCs cultured with SARS-CoV-2 spike peptides, taken before COVID-19 vaccination. This clonotype originated in a human donor who received a COVID-19 vaccine. The chain has TRBV4-2 and TRBJ2-2; D possibly matches TRBD1 or TRBD2 (5 bases each). Here the CDR3 reads CASSQETDYSNTGELFF. CDR3 DNA: TGTGCCAGCAGCCAAGAGACAGACTACTCGAACACCGGGGAGCTGTTTTTT.